This T cell receptor (beta chain) appears in the sequencing data of a study of CD8+ T cells in alopecia areata. In the study overall: The study gave treated patients oral tofacitinib at 5 to 10 mg twice daily.

Reverse transcribed after extraction, RNA yielded cDNA as the sequencing template. Measured with immunoSEQ multiplex PCR; TCRdb has only the in-frame clones, and not every one. The repertoire includes over 95,000 clones, 35% to 45% of them detected once, and 1.3% sits in the top ten. Trimming removed 2 bases from V and 14 bases from J, with 15 bases in between. The germline V gene has CDR1 SQVTM and CDR2 ANQGSEA. The CDR3 spans 11 residues. Peripheral blood samples and lesional scalp punch biopsies were obtained from alopecia areata patients. Cell sorting on a FACSAria was used to separate CD4+ and CD8+ T cells from the PBMCs.

The TCR originated in a human donor with alopecia areata. Source material: CD4+ T cells sorted from blood. The chain joins TRBV29-1 to TRBJ1-2; D gene ambiguous. CDR3 coding DNA: TGCAGCGTTGAAACACGGGGTTACCAGACCTTC. Translated: CSVETRGYQTF.